The entry below gives a single T cell receptor beta chain sequence along with its context. The antigen remains unidentified. MiXCR, run by TCRdb on the reads, gives a single entry per CDR3 protein. Here the sample spans some 150,000 distinct CDR3 sequences, around 24% being singletons. The source of the sample is a study of T cell repertoires in cytomegalovirus infection. Background on the study: Shared public TCR beta signatures pointed to both CMV infection and a matching HLA type.

There are 14 residues in the CDR3. Germline CDR1 is MDHEN and CDR2 is SYDVKM. J lost 4 bases, V lost 5 bases, and 4 bases had no gene match. Whole-study findings and limits: HLA-C-restricted CMV clonotypes gave the most frequent clonotype in two of eight donors. There were carriers of CMV plus the relevant HLA, and cumulative public TCR beta family frequency identified them.

The sequencing sample was made of PBMCs. V is TRBV28 and J is TRBJ1-3, with 8 nucleotides matching TRBD1. The source of this sequence is a human donor in good health (CMV status not recorded). Some clones in this sample may be carry-over from other donors' samples. DNA of the CDR3: TGTGCCAGCAGTCGGACAGGGCACGGAAACACCATATATTTT. Translated: CASSRTGHGNTIYF.